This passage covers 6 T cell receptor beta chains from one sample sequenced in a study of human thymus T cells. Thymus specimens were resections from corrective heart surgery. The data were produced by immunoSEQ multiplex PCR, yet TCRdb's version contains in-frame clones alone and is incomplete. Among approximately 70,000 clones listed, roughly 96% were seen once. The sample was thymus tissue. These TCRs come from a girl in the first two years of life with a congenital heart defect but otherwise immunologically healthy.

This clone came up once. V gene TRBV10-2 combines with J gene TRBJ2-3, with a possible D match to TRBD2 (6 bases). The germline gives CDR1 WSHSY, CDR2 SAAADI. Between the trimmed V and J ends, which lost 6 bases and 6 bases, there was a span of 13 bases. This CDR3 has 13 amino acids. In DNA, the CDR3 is TGCGCCAGCAGGGGGACTGGGTCGGATACGCAGTATTTT. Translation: CASRGTGSDTQYF.

The CDR3 loop reads CASSLTEVAGGLKETQYF. CDR3 DNA sequence: TGTGCCAGCAGTTTAACCGAGGTAGCGGGAGGGCTTAAAGAGACCCAGTACTTC. The genes are TRBV28 and TRBJ2-5, with 11 bases fitting TRBD2. The CDR3 is 18 residues long. The trim removed 2 bases at V and 3 bases at J, leaving 11 bases unmatched. Germline loops: CDR1 MDHEN, CDR2 SYDVKM.

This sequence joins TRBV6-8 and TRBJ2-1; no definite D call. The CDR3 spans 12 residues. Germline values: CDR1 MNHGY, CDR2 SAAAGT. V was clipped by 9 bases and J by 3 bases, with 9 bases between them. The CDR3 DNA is TGTGCCAGACCGGGTTACTACAATGAGCAGTTCTTC. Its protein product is CARPGYYNEQFF.

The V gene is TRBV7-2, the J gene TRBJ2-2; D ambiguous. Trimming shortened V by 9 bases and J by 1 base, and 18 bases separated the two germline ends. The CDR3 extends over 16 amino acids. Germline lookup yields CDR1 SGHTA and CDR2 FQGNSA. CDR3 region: CASPSGFLENTGELFF. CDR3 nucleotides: TGTGCCAGTCCTTCAGGCTTCTTGGAGAACACCGGGGAGCTGTTTTTT.

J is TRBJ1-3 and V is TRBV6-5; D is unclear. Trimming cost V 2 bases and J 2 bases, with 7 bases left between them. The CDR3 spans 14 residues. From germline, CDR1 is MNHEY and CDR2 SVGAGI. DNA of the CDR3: TGTGCCAGCAGTTACGGGCGAACTGGAAACACCATATATTTT. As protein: CASSYGRTGNTIYF.

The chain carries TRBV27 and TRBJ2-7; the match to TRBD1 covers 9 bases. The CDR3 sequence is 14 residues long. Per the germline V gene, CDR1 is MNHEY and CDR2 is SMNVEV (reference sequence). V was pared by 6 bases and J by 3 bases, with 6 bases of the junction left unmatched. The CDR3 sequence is CASRGPGQGYEQYF. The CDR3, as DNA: TGTGCCAGCAGGGGGCCGGGACAGGGCTACGAGCAGTACTTC.